This T cell receptor (beta chain) was found in a study of immune characterization of retroperitoneal liposarcoma. TCRdb passed the PCR reads through MiXCR, listing each CDR3 protein once. The data hold more than 10,000 distinct CDR3 sequences, with roughly 26% observed a single time. The clonotype comes from a female donor with retroperitoneal liposarcoma. Sequencing input: tumor tissue.

The CDR3 protein is CASSYRQGAEAFF. CDR3 sequence (DNA): TGTGCCAGCAGTTACCGACAGGGGGCTGAAGCTTTCTTT. The J gene is TRBJ1-1, the V gene TRBV6-5; TRBD1 matches at 9 bases. The germline gives CDR1 MNHEY, CDR2 SVGAGI. There are 13 residues in the CDR3. After removal of 2 bases from V and 6 bases from J, the junction contained 1 base not matched to a gene.